The clone carrying this TCR beta chain was recorded a few times. Its antigen is unknown. The sample is drawn from a study of cytomegalovirus exposure and HLA in healthy donors. Broader study findings: There were a few CMV-associated chains whose specificity for CMV antigens was confirmed in vitro. Associated with cytomegalovirus, according to the listing, were 150 to 200 TCR beta chains. That first-cohort TCR clusters tended to co-occur in the approximately 120 validation repertoires was found in a later analysis.

Clones were read by immunoSEQ multiplex PCR, and TCRdb kept only the in-frame ones, dropping some. Here the sample spans some 210,000 clones, around 90% being singletons. The sequence was obtained from a woman under 30 in good health and CMV-seropositive. Sequenced sample: PBMCs.

CDR3 nucleotide sequence: TGTGCCAGCAGTGGCAGGCAGGGGAACTACGAGCAGTACTTC. As protein: CASSGRQGNYEQYF. The rearrangement links TRBV25-1 to TRBJ2-7; D may be TRBD1 (6 bases). The CDR3 covers 14 residues. From germline, CDR1 is MGHDK and CDR2 SYGVNS. Trimming pared 4 bases from V and 3 bases from J, leaving 13 bases between.